Frequency places the clone carrying this T cell receptor beta chain as medium-sized. Its matching antigen is unknown. This specimen belongs to a study of CXCR3-negative and CXCR3-positive naive CD8 T cells. Findings and limits, study-wide: More hydrophobic TRB CDR3s occurred in CXCR3-positive than in CXCR3-negative naive cells.

In germline, CDR1 is DFQATT, CDR2 SNEGSKA (reference sequence). The CDR3 has 15 residues. UMI-labeled 5' RACE yielded the TRB cDNA libraries. TCRdb reanalyzed the 5' RACE reads and collapses them to one entry per CDR3 protein, without DNA. Found here are a few thousand distinct CDR3 sequences; the top ten clones hold about 2.4%. The receptor was isolated from a human donor in good health. Some clones in this sample may be carry-over from other donors' samples. The sample was naive CXCR3+ CD8+ T cells from blood. Noted subset: CD45RO-CCR7+CD27+CD95- naive CD8+ T cells expressing CXCR3 (TNR3+). The V gene is TRBV20-1, the J gene TRBJ2-7. The CDR3 is CSARAGHGGFYEQYF.